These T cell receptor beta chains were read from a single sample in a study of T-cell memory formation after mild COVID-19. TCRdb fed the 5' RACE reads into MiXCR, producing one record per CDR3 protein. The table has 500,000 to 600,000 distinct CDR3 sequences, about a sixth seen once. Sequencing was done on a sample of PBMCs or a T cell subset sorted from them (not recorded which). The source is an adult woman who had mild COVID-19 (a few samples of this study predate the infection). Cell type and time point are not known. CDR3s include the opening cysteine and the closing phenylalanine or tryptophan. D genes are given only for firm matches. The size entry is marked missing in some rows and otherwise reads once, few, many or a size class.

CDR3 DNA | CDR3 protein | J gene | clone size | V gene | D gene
TGCGCCAGCAGCTTGGAGCCGCAGGGAGGGACTGAAGCTTTCTTT | CASSLEPQGGTEAFF | TRBJ1-1 | many | TRBV5-1 | NA
TGTGCCAGCAGTTCGCTAGCGGGAAACACCGGGGAGCTGTTTTTT | CASSSLAGNTGELFF | TRBJ2-2 | many | TRBV12-3/TRBV12-4 | TRBD2
TGTGCCAGCAGACACCCACAGGGGAAGGACCTAGCCTCTGGGGCCAACGTCCTGACTTTC | CASRHPQGKDLASGANVLTF | TRBJ2-6 | few | TRBV6-2/TRBV6-3 | TRBD1
TGTGCCAGCAGCTTCCAGACAGGGGCCTACGAGCAGTACTTC | CASSFQTGAYEQYF | TRBJ2-7 | few | TRBV7-2 | TRBD1
TGTGCCACCAGTGATGGTCGGGAGCTCACAGATACGCAGTATTTT | CATSDGRELTDTQYF | TRBJ2-3 | few | TRBV24-1 | NA
TGTGCCAGCAGCCAAGGTGGGATCCAAGATACGCAGTATTTT | CASSQGGIQDTQYF | TRBJ2-3 | NA | TRBV4-2 | NA
TGCGCCAGCAGCTTGGATGACGTAGGTCAGTTCTTC | CASSLDDVGQFF | TRBJ2-1 | many | TRBV5-1 | NA
TGCAGCGTTGAAGATCTCAGGACAGGTACCTCCTACGAGCAGTACTTC | CSVEDLRTGTSYEQYF | TRBJ2-7 | NA | TRBV29-1 | TRBD1
TGTGCCAGCAGCCTAAGGACTAGCGGGATGAGGGATCCCTACGAGCAGTACTTC | CASSLRTSGMRDPYEQYF | TRBJ2-7 | few | TRBV5-5 | TRBD2
TGTGCCAGCAGTTTAAGTGGGATCACTGAAGCTTTCTTT | CASSLSGITEAFF | TRBJ1-1 | NA | TRBV27 | NA
TGTGCCACCAGTGACCCCGGGACAGGGTATAGGAATGAGCAGTTCTTC | CATSDPGTGYRNEQFF | TRBJ2-1 | many | TRBV24-1 | TRBD1
TGTGCCAGCAGTGCAGGGCCCGACGTTTGGTCCGGGGAGCTGTTTTTT | CASSAGPDVWSGELFF | TRBJ2-2 | NA | TRBV25-1 | NA
TGCAGTGCTCCGGGAGGGCCTGAAGCTTTCTTT | CSAPGGPEAFF | TRBJ1-1 | NA | TRBV20-1 | NA
TGTGCCAGCAGCCAAGGGACAGTTTACGAGCAGTACTTC | CASSQGTVYEQYF | TRBJ2-7 | NA | TRBV4-2 | NA
TGCGCCAGCAGCTTGGCTTTGTTCTCCTATGGCTACACCTTC | CASSLALFSYGYTF | TRBJ1-2 | few | TRBV5-1 | NA
TGTGCCAGCAGCCAAGTTTGGACTAGCGGGAGGTACTCCTACGAGCAGTACTTC | CASSQVWTSGRYSYEQYF | TRBJ2-7 | few | TRBV14 | TRBD2
TGCAGTGCTAGGAACAATTCACACCTCCACTTT | CSARNNSHLHF | TRBJ1-6 | NA | TRBV20-1 | NA
TGCGCCAGCAGTCAATCGGGGGAGCAGTACTTC | CASSQSGEQYF | TRBJ2-7 | NA | TRBV23-1 | NA
TGTGCCAGCAGCCCCCGGACAGGGGCTGAAAAACTGTTTTTT | CASSPRTGAEKLFF | TRBJ1-4 | NA | TRBV14 | TRBD1
TGTGCCAGCAGTTACTCTGGGACAGGTCTGGCTCAGCCCCAGCATTTT | CASSYSGTGLAQPQHF | TRBJ1-5 | few | TRBV6-5 | TRBD1
TGTGCCAGCAGCTTAGCGCGGGGGACAGGGCCAGGGGAGCAGTTCTTC | CASSLARGTGPGEQFF | TRBJ2-1 | NA | TRBV7-9 | TRBD1
TGTGCCAGTAGTAGGGCGGACCGCACAGATACGCAGTATTTT | CASSRADRTDTQYF | TRBJ2-3 | NA | TRBV19 | NA
TGCGCCAGCAGCTTGGGGACTAGCGGGAGCAACGAGCAGTACTTC | CASSLGTSGSNEQYF | TRBJ2-7 | NA | TRBV5-1 | TRBD2
TGCGCCACCTCTCAAGGAAGTGCCAGCACAGATACGCAGTATTTT | CATSQGSASTDTQYF | TRBJ2-3 | NA | TRBV5-1 | NA
TGCGCCAGCAGCCCGGGGACTAGCCCCCATACGCAGTATTTT | CASSPGTSPHTQYF | TRBJ2-3 | NA | TRBV5-1 | TRBD2
TGTGCCAGCAGCTTGGCCTCGGCAGGCAGGGGTAATTCACCCCTCCACTTT | CASSLASAGRGNSPLHF | TRBJ1-6 | few | TRBV7-2 | NA
TGTGCCAGCAGCGACCTGAGGCTAGCGGGGCGCCACACAGATACGCAGTATTTT | CASSDLRLAGRHTDTQYF | TRBJ2-3 | NA | TRBV12-3/TRBV12-4 | TRBD2
TGCGCCAGCAGCTTGGGCGGGACTAGAGATGAGCAGTTCTTC | CASSLGGTRDEQFF | TRBJ2-1 | NA | TRBV5-1 | TRBD2
TGCGCCAGCAGCCCGACAGTTGGCAAAAACATTCAGTACTTC | CASSPTVGKNIQYF | TRBJ2-4 | many | TRBV5-1 | NA
TGTGCCACCAGCAGAGAGGGTGGACAGACCTATGGCTACACCTTC | CATSREGGQTYGYTF | TRBJ1-2 | NA | TRBV15 | NA
TGTGCCTCAGGGGGTGGATCCTACAATGAGCAGTTCTTC | CASGGGSYNEQFF | TRBJ2-1 | NA | TRBV24-1 | TRBD1
TGTGCCACCAGTGATCGTATCGGGACCCATGGGCAGACTACGCAGTATTTT | CATSDRIGTHGQTTQYF | TRBJ2-3 | NA | TRBV24-1 | NA
TGCGCCAGCAGCTTGGTGAGCCGAACCACTGAAGCTTTCTTT | CASSLVSRTTEAFF | TRBJ1-1 | few | TRBV5-1 | NA
TGTGCCAGCAGCTTAGCGGGAGATACCCACAATGAGCAGTTCTTC | CASSLAGDTHNEQFF | TRBJ2-1 | few | TRBV7-9 | NA
TGTGCCAGCAGCCCTGCCGGGTATACGCAGTATTTT | CASSPAGYTQYF | TRBJ2-3 | NA | TRBV3-1 | NA
TGTGCCACCACTCGGGGTTCTGAGCAGTTCTTC | CATTRGSEQFF | TRBJ2-1 | NA | TRBV24-1 | NA
TGTGCCAGCAGCTCAAAGACAGGGGGCTATGGCTACACCTTC | CASSSKTGGYGYTF | TRBJ1-2 | few | TRBV7-9 | TRBD1
TGTGCCAGCAGTGAACCGGGACAGGGGGTTAACAATGAGCAGTTCTTC | CASSEPGQGVNNEQFF | TRBJ2-1 | NA | TRBV2 | TRBD1
TGTGCCAGCAGCCAAGATTCCGGGACCCCAACTAACTATGGCTACACCTTC | CASSQDSGTPTNYGYTF | TRBJ1-2 | few | TRBV4-2 | NA
TGTGCCAGCAGCCCCGCCTTCCTAGCGGGAGGCGAGCAGTACTTC | CASSPAFLAGGEQYF | TRBJ2-7 | NA | TRBV3-1 | TRBD2
TGTGCCAGCAGCTTACCGCCGACTAGCGGGAGGGCGAGGGAGCAGTACTTC | CASSLPPTSGRAREQYF | TRBJ2-7 | NA | TRBV7-2 | TRBD2
TGCGCCAGCAGCCAAGTACTTGCGGGGGGGCCAGATACGCAGTATTTT | CASSQVLAGGPDTQYF | TRBJ2-3 | few | TRBV4-1 | TRBD2
TGCAGCGCCCAGGGGGGTCTAGCTGAAGGAAAACTGTTTTTT | CSAQGGLAEGKLFF | TRBJ1-4 | few | TRBV29-1 | TRBD1
TGTGCCAGCAGCAAAGAGGGACGGGACAGACCCACCGGGGAGCTGTTTTTT | CASSKEGRDRPTGELFF | TRBJ2-2 | NA | TRBV21-1 | NA
TGTGCCAGCAGTTGGCAGGGAGGGAACATTCAGTACTTC | CASSWQGGNIQYF | TRBJ2-4 | NA | TRBV7-8 | TRBD2
TGCAGCCCAAAAGGACGGGACTATGGCTACACCTTC | CSPKGRDYGYTF | TRBJ1-2 | NA | TRBV20-1 | NA
TGTGCCAGCAGGTCCGACAAAGGCTACAATGAGCAGTTCTTC | CASRSDKGYNEQFF | TRBJ2-1 | NA | TRBV2 | NA
TGTGCCTGGAGCTCCGGACTAGCGGGAGGGCTAGCCAAAAACATTCAGTACTTC | CAWSSGLAGGLAKNIQYF | TRBJ2-4 | many | TRBV30 | TRBD2
TGTGCCAGCAGCGTAGACAAGCTACCCTACAATGAGCAGTTCTTC | CASSVDKLPYNEQFF | TRBJ2-1 | few | TRBV9 | NA
TGTGCCAGCTCATCGGACCCGGGACTAGCGGGAGTAGGAGAGACCCAGTACTTC | CASSSDPGLAGVGETQYF | TRBJ2-5 | NA | TRBV18 | TRBD2
TGCAGTGCCGACGAGCAGTACTTC | CSADEQYF | TRBJ2-7 | few | TRBV20-1 | NA
TGCGCCAGCAGCTTCGGGACTAGCGGGAGGGCTAGCACAGATACGCAGTATTTT | CASSFGTSGRASTDTQYF | TRBJ2-3 | NA | TRBV5-1 | TRBD2
TGTGCCAGCAGCTTAGGACTAGGGGAATCCTACGAGCAGTACTTC | CASSLGLGESYEQYF | TRBJ2-7 | few | TRBV7-9 | NA
TGTGCCAGCAGCGTAGGGGTAAACGGTGAAGCTTTCTTT | CASSVGVNGEAFF | TRBJ1-1 | few | TRBV9 | NA
TGCGCCAGCAGCTTCTACCGGGACAGGCTATACATTAAGTACTTC | CASSFYRDRLYIKYF | TRBJ2-4 | NA | TRBV5-1 | TRBD1
TGCGCCAGCAGCTACGGACAGGGATTCGTAGAGACCCAGTACTTC | CASSYGQGFVETQYF | TRBJ2-5 | NA | TRBV5-1 | TRBD1
TGTGCCAGCAGCTTAGGAGGTAGCGGGATCGGGCTGGGGGCGGCCAAAAACATTCAGTACTTC | CASSLGGSGIGLGAAKNIQYF | TRBJ2-4 | many | TRBV11-3 | TRBD2